The clone carrying this T cell receptor beta chain was observed once. The data are from a study of T cell responses to AZD1222 COVID-19 vaccine. The CDR3 sequence is 12 residues long. V was clipped by 6 bases and J by 5 bases, with 10 bases between them. Measured with immunoSEQ multiplex PCR; TCRdb has only the in-frame clones, and not every one. The sample lists around 120,000 clones; about 92% were seen once. The sequences come from peripheral blood, collected 28 days after the second AZD1222 dose. This TCR was sampled from an adult who received the AZD1222 COVID-19 vaccine. V is TRBV12-3 or TRBV12-4 and J is TRBJ2-5; D could derive from TRBD1 or TRBD2 (6 bases each). The CDR3 loop is CASRGGQETQYF. DNA of the CDR3: TGTGCCAGCAGGGGGGGCCAGGAGACCCAGTACTTC.